This T cell receptor beta chain originates from a study of cytotoxic CD8 clonotypes in ibrutinib-treated CLL. General study points: At ibrutinib response, clonality increased, and at progression it declined back toward baseline.

With regard to this clone: What it binds is not known.

Germline lookup yields CDR1 SGHVS and CDR2 FNYEAQ. J gave up 8 bases and V 4 bases, and 6 bases lay outside the gene matches. The CDR3 is 13 amino acids. Assay: immunoSEQ multiplex PCR; the TCRdb copy retains only in-frame clones and omits some. The table lists 85,000 or so clones, about 76% of them singletons, with about 4.4% in the top ten. The receptor's source is a human donor with chronic lymphocytic leukemia. The rearrangement joins TRBV7-6 to TRBJ2-3; 7 bases agree with TRBD2. Source: PBMCs, taken after 12 months of ibrutinib treatment. CDR3 in amino acids: CASSSRGESTQYF. CDR3 DNA: TGTGCCAGCAGCTCCCGGGGGGAGAGTACGCAGTATTTT.